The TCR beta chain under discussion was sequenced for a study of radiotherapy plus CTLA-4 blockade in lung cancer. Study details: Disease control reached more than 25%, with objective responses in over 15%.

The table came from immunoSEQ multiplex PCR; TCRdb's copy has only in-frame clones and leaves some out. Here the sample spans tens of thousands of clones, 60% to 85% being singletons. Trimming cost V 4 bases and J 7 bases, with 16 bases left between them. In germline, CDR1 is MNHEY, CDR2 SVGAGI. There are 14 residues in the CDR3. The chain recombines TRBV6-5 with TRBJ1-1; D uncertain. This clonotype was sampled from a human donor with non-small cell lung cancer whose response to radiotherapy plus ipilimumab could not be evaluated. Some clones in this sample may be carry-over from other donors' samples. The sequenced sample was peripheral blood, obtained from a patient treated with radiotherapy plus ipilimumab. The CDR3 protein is CASSSPPGGLEAFF. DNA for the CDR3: TGTGCCAGCAGTTCCCCCCCCGGCGGGCTTGAAGCTTTCTTT.